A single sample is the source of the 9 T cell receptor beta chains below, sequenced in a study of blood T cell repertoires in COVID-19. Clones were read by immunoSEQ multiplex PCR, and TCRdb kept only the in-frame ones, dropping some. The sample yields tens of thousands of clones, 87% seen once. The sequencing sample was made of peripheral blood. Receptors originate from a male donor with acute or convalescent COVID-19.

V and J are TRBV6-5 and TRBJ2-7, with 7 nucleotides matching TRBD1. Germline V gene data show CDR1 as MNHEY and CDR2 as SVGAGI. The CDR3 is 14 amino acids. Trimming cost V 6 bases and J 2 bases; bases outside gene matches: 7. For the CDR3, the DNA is TGTGCCAGCAGCACCCGACAGGGTCCCTACGAGCAGTACTTC. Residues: CASSTRQGPYEQYF.

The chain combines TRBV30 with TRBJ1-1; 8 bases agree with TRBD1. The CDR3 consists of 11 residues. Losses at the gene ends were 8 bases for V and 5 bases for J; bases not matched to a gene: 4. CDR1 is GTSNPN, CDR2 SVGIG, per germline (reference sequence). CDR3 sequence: CAGQGGTEAFF. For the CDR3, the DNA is TGTGCCGGACAGGGCGGGACTGAAGCTTTCTTT.

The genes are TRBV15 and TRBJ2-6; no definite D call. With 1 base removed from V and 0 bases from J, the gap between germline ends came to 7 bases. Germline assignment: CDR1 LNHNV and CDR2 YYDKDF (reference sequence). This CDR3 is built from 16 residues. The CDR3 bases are TGTGCCACCAGCAGAGGGTACAGCTCTGGGGCCAACGTCCTGACTTTC. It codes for CATSRGYSSGANVLTF.

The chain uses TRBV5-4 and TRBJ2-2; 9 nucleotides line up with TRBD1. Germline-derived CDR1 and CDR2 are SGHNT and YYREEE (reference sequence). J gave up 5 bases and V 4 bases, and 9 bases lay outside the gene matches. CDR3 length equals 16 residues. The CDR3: CASSARRQGGTGELFF. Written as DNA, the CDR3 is TGTGCCAGCAGCGCGAGACGACAGGGGGGTACCGGGGAGCTGTTTTTT.

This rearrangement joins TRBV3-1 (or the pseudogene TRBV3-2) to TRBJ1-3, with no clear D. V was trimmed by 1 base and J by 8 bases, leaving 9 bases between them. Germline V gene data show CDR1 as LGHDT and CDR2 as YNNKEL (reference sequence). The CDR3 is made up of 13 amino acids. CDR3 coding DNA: TGTGCCAGCAGCCAAGTCATTCGGGACACCATATATTTT. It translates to CASSQVIRDTIYF.

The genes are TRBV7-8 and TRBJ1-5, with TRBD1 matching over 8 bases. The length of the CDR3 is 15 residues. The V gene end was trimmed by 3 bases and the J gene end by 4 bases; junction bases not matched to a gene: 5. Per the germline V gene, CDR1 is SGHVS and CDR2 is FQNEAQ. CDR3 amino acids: CASSLGTGVNQPQHF. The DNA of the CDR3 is TGTGCCAGCAGCTTGGGGACAGGAGTAAATCAGCCCCAGCATTTT.

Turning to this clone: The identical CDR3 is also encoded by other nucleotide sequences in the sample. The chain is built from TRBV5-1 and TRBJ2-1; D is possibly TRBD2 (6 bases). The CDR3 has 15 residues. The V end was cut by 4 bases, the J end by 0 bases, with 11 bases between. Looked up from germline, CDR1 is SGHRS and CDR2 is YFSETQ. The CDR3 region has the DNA TGCGCCAGCAGCCGGGACGGGAGCTCCTACAATGAGCAGTTCTTC. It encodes CASSRDGSSYNEQFF.

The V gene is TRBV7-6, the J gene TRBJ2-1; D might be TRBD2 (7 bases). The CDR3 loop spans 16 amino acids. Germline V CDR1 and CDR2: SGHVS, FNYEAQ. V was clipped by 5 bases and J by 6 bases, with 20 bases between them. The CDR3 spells CASSPGGGGAFNEQFF. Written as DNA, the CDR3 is TGTGCCAGCAGCCCCGGGGGAGGGGGAGCTTTCAATGAGCAGTTCTTC. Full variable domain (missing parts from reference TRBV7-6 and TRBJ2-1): GAGVSQSPRYKVTKRGQDVALRCDPISGHVSLYWYRQALGQGPEFLTYFNYEAQQDKSGLPNDRFSAERPEGSISTLTIQRTEQRDSAMYRCASSPGGGGAFNEQFFGPGTRLTVL.

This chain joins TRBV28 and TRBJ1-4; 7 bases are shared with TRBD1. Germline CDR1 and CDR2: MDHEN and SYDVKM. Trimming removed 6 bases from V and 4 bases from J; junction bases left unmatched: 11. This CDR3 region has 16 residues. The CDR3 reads CASSLRPGQRNEKLFF. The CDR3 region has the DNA TGTGCCAGCAGCTTAAGACCGGGACAGCGTAATGAAAAACTGTTTTTT.